The clone carrying this T cell receptor beta chain was observed a handful of times. Its antigen remains unidentified. Reverse transcription of all isolated RNA meant that expressed TCRB transcripts were sequenced. Repertoires were generated with immunoSEQ multiplex PCR, while TCRdb's copy carries only in-frame clones and drops some. The table has some 160,000 clones, approximately 10% seen once. The CDR3 covers 11 residues. V lost 6 bases and J lost 5, with 8 bases in between. Germline CDR1 and CDR2: SNHLY and FYNNEI. These data come from a study of beta chain features in type 1 diabetes. Study-wide points: VDJ junctions in type 1 diabetes patients carried more deletions and fewer insertions. Shortening that was moderate but significant affected the TCRB CDR3s of Type 1 diabetes patients in all four CD4+ subsets. Researchers could not determine here whether HLA type influences TCRB rearrangement. Shorter templates may be favored by PCR, equally so in patients and controls.

The specimen was central memory CD4+ T cells from blood. V gene TRBV2 combines with J gene TRBJ2-7; D gene uncertain. This receptor was identified in a woman in her twenties or thirties with type 1 diabetes. Here the CDR3 DNA reads TGTGCCAGCAGCTTCCGAGACGAGCAGTACTTC. As protein: CASSFRDEQYF.